Listed here are 18 T cell receptor beta chains from one sample, sequenced in a study of shared clonotypes between healthy human individuals. Profiling relied on immunoSEQ multiplex PCR, and the TCRdb table lists in-frame clones only, not all of them. Found here are around 720,000 clones, 60% to 75% of them singletons; the top ten hold around 1.7%. The sequenced sample consisted of memory CD4+ T cells sorted from blood. Subset noted: CD45RA-negative fraction. The receptor source for this set is a woman in her twenties or thirties in good health.

This rearrangement joins TRBV18 to TRBJ1-6; D is ambiguous. From germline, CDR1 is KGHSH and CDR2 LQKENI. The V and J ends lost 4 bases and 6 bases respectively, with 13 bases between them. The CDR3 is 15 amino acids. In nucleotides, the CDR3 is TGTGCCAGCTCACGGTCGAGCATCAGTAATTCACCCCTCCACTTT. Translated: CASSRSSISNSPLHF. The full variable domain, rest sourced from reference TRBV18 and TRBJ1-6, is NAGVMQNPRHLVRRRGQEARLRCSPMKGHSHVYWYRQLPEEGLKFMVYLQKENIIDESGMPKERFSAEFPKEGPSILRIQQVVRGDSAAYFCASSRSSISNSPLHFGNGTRLTVT.

The chain has TRBV27 and TRBJ1-2; TRBD1 might be the D (5 bases). Germline assignment: CDR1 MNHEY and CDR2 SMNVEV (reference sequence). The V end lost 5 bases, the J end lost 8 bases, and 12 bases lay between the germline ends. There are 12 residues in the CDR3. The CDR3 coding sequence is TGTGCCAGCAGTCGAGGAGGGGAAGGCTACACCTTC. This sequence encodes CASSRGGEGYTF.

The chain employs TRBV18 and TRBJ1-5; no reliable D call. This CDR3 has 14 residues. Trimming removed 3 bases at V and 0 bases at J, with 6 bases between. From germline, CDR1 is KGHSH and CDR2 LQKENI. CDR3 coding DNA: TGTGCCAGCTCACCGCAGAATAGCAATCAGCCCCAGCATTTT. The encoded protein is CASSPQNSNQPQHF.

The CDR3 is CASSLMGRGAYEQYF. The CDR3 coding sequence is TGTGCCAGCAGTTTGATGGGACGGGGAGCCTACGAGCAGTACTTC. The J gene is TRBJ2-7, the V gene TRBV27; possibly TRBD1 or TRBD2 for D (5 bases each). CDR3 length equals 15 residues. Germline CDR1 is MNHEY and CDR2 is SMNVEV (reference sequence). V lost 3 bases and J lost 2, with 14 bases in between.

This chain joins TRBV28 and TRBJ2-1; D is perhaps TRBD2 (6 bases). The CDR3 extends over 14 amino acids. The germline V and J ends were trimmed by 0 bases and 4 bases, with 7 bases remaining between them. Germline V CDR1 and CDR2: MDHEN, SYDVKM. The CDR3 DNA reads as TGTGCCAGCAGTTTATGGGGGAGGTACAATGAGCAGTTCTTC. The encoded protein is CASSLWGRYNEQFF. The complete variable domain, with remaining parts taken from reference TRBV28 and TRBJ2-1, reads DVKVTQSSRYLVKRTGEKVFLECVQDMDHENMFWYRQDPGLGLRLIYFSYDVKMKEKGDIPEGYSVSREKKERFSLILESASTNQTSMYLCASSLWGRYNEQFFGPGTRLTVL.

The J gene is TRBJ2-7, the V gene TRBV19; tentatively, D is TRBD1 or TRBD2 (5 bases each). The length of the CDR3 is 14 residues. V was shortened by 5 bases and J by 5 bases, with 16 bases between the two germline ends. Germline V gene sequence: CDR1 LNHDA, CDR2 SQIVND (reference sequence). As DNA, the CDR3 is TGTGCCAGTAGTTTCACCCGGGGCCGCGACGAGCAGTACTTC. This translates into CASSFTRGRDEQYF.

This chain links TRBV5-5 with TRBJ2-7; no reliable D call. The length of the CDR3 is 15 residues. Trimming removed 0 bases from V and 0 bases from J, with 10 bases in between. Germline V gene data show CDR1 as SGHKS and CDR2 as YYEKEE (reference sequence). The CDR3 is CASSLELVGSYEQYF. In nucleotides, the CDR3 is TGTGCCAGCAGCTTGGAGTTGGTCGGCTCCTACGAGCAGTACTTC.

The gene calls are TRBV10-2 and TRBJ1-2; a possible D gene is TRBD1 (6 bases). From germline, CDR1 is WSHSY and CDR2 SAAADI. V was shortened by 2 bases and J by 6 bases, with 7 bases between the two germline ends. The CDR3 has 12 amino acids. The CDR3 DNA sequence: TGCGCCAGCAGTGAGCGACAGGATGGCTACACCTTC. It is translated as CASSERQDGYTF.

The gene calls are TRBV7-6 and TRBJ1-4; a possible D gene is TRBD1 (6 bases). Germline loops: CDR1 SGHVS, CDR2 FNYEAQ. Trimming removed 1 base from V and 7 bases from J, with 16 bases in between. This CDR3 has 16 amino acids. The CDR3 sequence is CASSLEGGGTPEKLFF. CDR3 in DNA: TGTGCCAGCAGCTTAGAGGGGGGAGGGACACCTGAAAAACTGTTTTTT. Full variable domain (remainder filled in from reference TRBV7-6 and TRBJ1-4): GAGVSQSPRYKVTKRGQDVALRCDPISGHVSLYWYRQALGQGPEFLTYFNYEAQQDKSGLPNDRFSAERPEGSISTLTIQRTEQRDSAMYRCASSLEGGGTPEKLFFGSGTQLSVL.

The chain uses TRBV7-6 and TRBJ2-1; D is perhaps TRBD2 (7 bases). Germline V gene data show CDR1 as SGHVS and CDR2 as FNYEAQ. The CDR3 is 16 residues long. Trimming stripped 1 base from V and 0 bases from J, with 10 bases between. As DNA, the CDR3 is TGTGCCAGCAGCTTAGGGGGGGGCGTCTCCTACAATGAGCAGTTCTTC. It yields the protein CASSLGGGVSYNEQFF.

The V and J genes are TRBV2 and TRBJ1-5; no clear D gene. CDR1 is SNHLY, CDR2 FYNNEI, per germline. V lost 8 bases and J 0 bases, leaving 14 bases between the germline ends. The CDR3 has 15 amino acids. This CDR3 reads CASGERHISNQPQHF. Written as DNA, the CDR3 is TGTGCCAGCGGCGAGCGACACATTAGCAATCAGCCCCAGCATTTT.

V usage is TRBV5-1 and J usage is TRBJ2-5, with D perhaps TRBD1 or TRBD2 (6 bases each). This CDR3 has 14 residues. The V and J ends lost 3 bases and 5 bases respectively, with 14 bases between them. The germline CDR1 and CDR2 sequences are SGHRS and YFSETQ. CDR3 in amino acids: CASSSLLGGETQYF. The CDR3 DNA sequence: TGCGCCAGCAGCTCCCTTTTAGGGGGGGAGACCCAGTACTTC.

V and J are TRBV6-5 and TRBJ1-5; 9 bases are a match to TRBD1. Germline lookup yields CDR1 MNHEY and CDR2 SVGAGI. Germline trimming cut 6 bases from V and 4 bases from J; bases unmatched to any gene: 7. The CDR3 is 15 residues long. The CDR3: CASRRGGQGNQPQHF. The CDR3 DNA follows: TGTGCCAGCAGACGTGGTGGACAGGGGAATCAGCCCCAGCATTTT.

V usage is TRBV6-1 and J usage is TRBJ1-2; 10 nucleotides align to TRBD1. The V segment lost 2 bases and the J segment 5 bases; nucleotides outside the gene matches: 5. CDR1 is MNHNS, CDR2 SASEGT, per germline. CDR3 length: 15 amino acids. The DNA for the CDR3 is TGTGCCAGCAGTGAAAGGACAGGGGGTCGGTATGGCTACACCTTC. It codes for CASSERTGGRYGYTF.

This chain uses TRBV29-1 with TRBJ2-5; a possible D gene is TRBD2 (5 bases). The germline V gene has CDR1 SQVTM and CDR2 ANQGSEA. The CDR3 extends over 13 amino acids. V was cut by 4 bases and J by 4 bases, with 13 bases left in between. The DNA for the CDR3 is TGCAGCGTTGGTGGGAGCATCGGAGAGACCCAGTACTTC. Its protein is CSVGGSIGETQYF.

The chain has TRBV18 and TRBJ2-5, with D unresolved. The J call may be mistaken, given a closer DNA end match to TRBJ2-7. The germline CDR1 and CDR2 sequences are KGHSH and LQKENI. CDR3 length: 12 amino acids. DNA of the CDR3: TGTGCCAGCTCACCGGGCAGTTACGAGCAGTACTTC. Translation gives CASSPGSYEQYF.

The genes are TRBV27 and TRBJ2-7, with D perhaps matching TRBD2 (6 bases). Trimming pared 2 bases from V and 2 bases from J, leaving 16 bases between. The germline CDR1 and CDR2 sequences are MNHEY and SMNVEV (reference sequence). The CDR3 spans 16 residues. CDR3 in DNA: TGTGCCAGCAGTTTACGCCCCCCCGCGGGACCCTACGAGCAGTACTTC. Encoded protein: CASSLRPPAGPYEQYF.

This clone was seen just once. V usage is TRBV11-2 and J usage is TRBJ2-7; the D gene is possibly TRBD2 (5 bases). Trimming removed 7 bases from V and 6 bases from J, with 19 bases in between. The CDR3 is 14 amino acids. The germline CDR1 and CDR2 sequences are SGHAT and FQNNGV. The CDR3 nucleotides are TGTGCCAGCAACAGACGGGGTGCGTTCGGCGAGCAGTACTTC. This translates into CASNRRGAFGEQYF.